These T cell receptor beta chains were read from a single sample in a study of graft-versus-host responses after intestinal transplantation. Antigen specificity for these receptors is unknown. The table came from immunoSEQ multiplex PCR; TCRdb's copy has only in-frame clones and leaves some out. The table records 80,000 to 100,000 clones, roughly 92% of them present only once. The source was unstimulated CD8+ T cells sorted from spleen or lymph node cells, collected before transplant. These receptor sequences come from a human donor who was the organ donor for an intestinal transplant. The CDR3 runs from the conserved cysteine through the conserved F or W. The order of the fields is clone size, V gene, J gene, D gene, CDR3 DNA, CDR3 protein. D genes are given only for firm matches. Some rows have no size entry. The others give once, few or many, or a class for an expanded clone.

-	TRBV7-9	TRBJ2-1	-	TGTGCCAGCAGCCCGGCGGAGAGCCTCTCCTACAATGAGCAGTTCTTC	CASSPAESLSYNEQFF
-	TRBV14	TRBJ2-2	-	TGTGCCAGCAGCCAAGATAGGATGGTGAGGTTTGCCACCGGGGAGCTGTTTTTT	CASSQDRMVRFATGELFF
-	TRBV13	TRBJ1-6	TRBD1	TGTGCCAGCAGCTCGTACAGGGGGAATAATTCACCCCTCCACTTT	CASSSYRGNNSPLHF
-	TRBV7-3	TRBJ2-5	-	TGTGCCGGGTCGACACCGGGGTCAAGAGAGACCCAGTACTTC	CAGSTPGSRETQYF
few	TRBV5-6	TRBJ1-3	-	TGTGCCAGCAGCTTGGGTGACACTGGAAACACCATATATTTT	CASSLGDTGNTIYF
-	TRBV25-1	TRBJ2-5	-	TGTGCCAGCAGTGAATTGTATAGCGGACTACAAGAGACCCAGTACTTC	CASSELYSGLQETQYF
-	TRBV5-4	TRBJ2-7	TRBD2	TGTGCCAGCAGCTTCGGGACTAGCGGTTACGAGCAGTACTTC	CASSFGTSGYEQYF
-	TRBV4-1	TRBJ2-2	TRBD2	TGCGCCAGCAGCCAAGATACCGGGAGGGCCCTCACCGGGGAGCTGTTTTTT	CASSQDTGRALTGELFF
-	TRBV19	TRBJ2-7	TRBD2	TGTGCCAGTAGTATAGAGGCGGGGGTCTACGAGCAGTACTTC	CASSIEAGVYEQYF
-	TRBV2	TRBJ1-2	TRBD1	TGTGCCAGCCCCCGACAGGGGTTGGCAGATGGCTACACCTTC	CASPRQGLADGYTF
-	TRBV11-3	TRBJ2-1	TRBD1	TGTGCCAGCAGCTGGCCCCGGGACAGTCATTACAATGAGCAGTTCTTC	CASSWPRDSHYNEQFF
-	TRBV19	TRBJ2-1	TRBD2	TGTGCCAGTAGTACGCTAGCGGCGAGTGATAATGAGCAGTTCTTC	CASSTLAASDNEQFF
-	TRBV9	TRBJ2-7	-	TGTGCCAGCAGCGTAGGACAGACATCCTACGAGCAGTACTTC	CASSVGQTSYEQYF
-	TRBV25-1	TRBJ1-4	TRBD1	TGTGCCAGCAGTGAATATTTACCTGACAGGGGAGGGAATGAAAAACTGTTTTTT	CASSEYLPDRGGNEKLFF
-	TRBV25-1	TRBJ2-1	-	TGTGCCAGCAGTGAATTAGGGGGGGGGCGGGAGTTCTACAATGAGCAGTTCTTC	CASSELGGGREFYNEQFF
-	TRBV7-9	TRBJ2-7	TRBD2	TGTGCCAGCAGCCCGAGCACTAGCGGGAGTTACGAGCAGTACTTC	CASSPSTSGSYEQYF
-	TRBV28	TRBJ1-5	TRBD1	TGTGCCAGCAGGAAAAACAGGGGGTCTTACAATCAGCCCCAGCATTTT	CASRKNRGSYNQPQHF
-	TRBV10-3	TRBJ2-7	-	TGTGCCATCAGCGTTGACAGGACGTACGAGCAGTACTTC	CAISVDRTYEQYF
-	TRBV27	TRBJ2-5	-	TGTGCCAGCAGGGGCCCAGTGGCGCCCCAGACCCAGTACTTC	CASRGPVAPQTQYF
-	TRBV9	TRBJ2-1	TRBD2	TGTGCCAGCAGCGTAGACTGGGCGGGGGGGCCGAATGAGCAGTTCTTC	CASSVDWAGGPNEQFF
-	TRBV5-6	TRBJ2-7	-	TGTGCCAGCAGCTCTCACCCGGTGGGACTGCTATCCTACGAGCAGTACTTC	CASSSHPVGLLSYEQYF
-	TRBV18	TRBJ2-7	TRBD1	TGTGCCAGCTCACCGATACAGGGGGCGATCCACGAGCAGTACTTC	CASSPIQGAIHEQYF
-	TRBV2	TRBJ2-2	-	TGTGCCAGCAGTGATTTCTTCCGGTTCAGGGATACCGGGGAGCTGTTTTTT	CASSDFFRFRDTGELFF
-	TRBV9	TRBJ1-2	TRBD1	TGTGCCAGCAGCGTAGAAATTGGGACAGGCTCCTATGGCTACACCTTC	CASSVEIGTGSYGYTF